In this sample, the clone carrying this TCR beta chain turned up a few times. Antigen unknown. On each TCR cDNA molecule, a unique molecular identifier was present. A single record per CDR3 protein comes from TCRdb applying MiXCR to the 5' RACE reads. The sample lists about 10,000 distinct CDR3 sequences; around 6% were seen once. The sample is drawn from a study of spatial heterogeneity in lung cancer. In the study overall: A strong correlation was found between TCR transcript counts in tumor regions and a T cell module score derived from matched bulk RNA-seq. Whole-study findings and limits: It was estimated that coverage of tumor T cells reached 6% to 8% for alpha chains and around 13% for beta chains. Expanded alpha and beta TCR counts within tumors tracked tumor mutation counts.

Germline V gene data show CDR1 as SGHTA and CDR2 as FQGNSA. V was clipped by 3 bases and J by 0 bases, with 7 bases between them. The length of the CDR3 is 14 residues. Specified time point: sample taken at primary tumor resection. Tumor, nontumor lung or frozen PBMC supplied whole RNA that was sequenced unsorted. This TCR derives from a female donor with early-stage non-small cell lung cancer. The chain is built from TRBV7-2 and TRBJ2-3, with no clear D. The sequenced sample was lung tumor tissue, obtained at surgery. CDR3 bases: TGTGCCAGCAGCTTTCTGCCTAGCACAGATACGCAGTATTTT. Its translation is CASSFLPSTDTQYF.